Detailed here is one T cell receptor (beta chain). The sample comes from a study of blood T cell repertoires in COVID-19. Study details: Collection of acute and convalescent COVID-19 samples took place in the United States, Italy and Spain. T cells, B-cell-depleted T cells, or PBMCs provided the cDNA or gDNA that served as material.

Seattle enrolled patients during active infection and tracked them longitudinally. Trimming took off 7 bases at V and 2 bases at J, with 15 bases between the two ends. The germline V gene encodes CDR1 MDHEN and CDR2 SYDVKM. This CDR3 has 15 amino acids. As processed by the authors: Researchers report that nucleated cell counts were estimated from reference gene primer amplification. The data were produced by immunoSEQ multiplex PCR, yet TCRdb's version contains in-frame clones alone and is incomplete. For V, J and clone size, that table is used; D and trimming come from the DNA. Among around 140,000 clones listed, around nine tenths were seen once.

The chain carries TRBV28 and TRBJ2-1, with D tentatively TRBD2 (7 bases). This TCR was sampled from a man between 60 and 75 years old with COVID-19, enrolled during active disease. The specimen sequenced was peripheral blood. CDR3 protein: CASIQGGGPYNEQFF. CDR3 nucleotides: TGTGCCAGCATCCAAGGGGGGGGCCCCTACAATGAGCAGTTCTTC.